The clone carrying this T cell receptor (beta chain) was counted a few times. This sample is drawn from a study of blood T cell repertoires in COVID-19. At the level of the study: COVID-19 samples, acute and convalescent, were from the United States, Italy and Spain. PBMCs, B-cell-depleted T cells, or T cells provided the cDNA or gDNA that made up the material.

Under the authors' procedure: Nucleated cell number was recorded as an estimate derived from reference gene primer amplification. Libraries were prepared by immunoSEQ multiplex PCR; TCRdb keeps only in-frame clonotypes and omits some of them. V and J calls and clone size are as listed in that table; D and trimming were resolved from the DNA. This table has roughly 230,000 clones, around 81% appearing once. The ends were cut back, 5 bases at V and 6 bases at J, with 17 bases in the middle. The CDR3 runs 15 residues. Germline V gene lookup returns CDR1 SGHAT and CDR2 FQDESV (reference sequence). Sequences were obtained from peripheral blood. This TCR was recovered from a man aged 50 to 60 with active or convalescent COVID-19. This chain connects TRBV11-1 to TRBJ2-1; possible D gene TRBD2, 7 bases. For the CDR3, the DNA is TGTGCCAGCAGCCTGGCGGGGGCCCAGAGCAATGAGCAGTTCTTC. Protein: CASSLAGAQSNEQFF. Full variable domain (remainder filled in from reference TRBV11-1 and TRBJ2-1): EAEVAQSPRYKITEKSQAVAFWCDPISGHATLYWYRQILGQGPELLVQFQDESVVDDSQLPKDRFSAERLKGVDSTLKIQPAELGDSAMYLCASSLAGAQSNEQFFGPGTRLTVL.